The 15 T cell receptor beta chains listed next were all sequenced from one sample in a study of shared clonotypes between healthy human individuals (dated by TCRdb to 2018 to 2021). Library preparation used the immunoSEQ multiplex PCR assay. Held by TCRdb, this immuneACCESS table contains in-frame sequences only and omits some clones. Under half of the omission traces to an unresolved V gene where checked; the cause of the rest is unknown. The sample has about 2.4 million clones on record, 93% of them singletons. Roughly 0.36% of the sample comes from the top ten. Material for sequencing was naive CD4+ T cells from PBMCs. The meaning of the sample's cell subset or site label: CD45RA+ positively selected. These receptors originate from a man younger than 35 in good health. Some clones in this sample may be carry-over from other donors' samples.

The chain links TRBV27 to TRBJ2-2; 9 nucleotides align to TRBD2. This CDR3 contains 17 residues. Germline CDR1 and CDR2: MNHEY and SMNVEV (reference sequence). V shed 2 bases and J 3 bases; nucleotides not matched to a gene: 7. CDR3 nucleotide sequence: TGTGCCAGCAGTTTAAACTTTGGACTAGCGCACACCGGGGAGCTGTTTTTT. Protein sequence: CASSLNFGLAHTGELFF.

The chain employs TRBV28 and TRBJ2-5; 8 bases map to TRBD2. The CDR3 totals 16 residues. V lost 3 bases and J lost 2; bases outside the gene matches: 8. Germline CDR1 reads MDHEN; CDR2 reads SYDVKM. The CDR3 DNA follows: TGTGCCAGCAGTTTTGGACTAGCTGCCACACAAGAGACCCAGTACTTC. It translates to CASSFGLAATQETQYF. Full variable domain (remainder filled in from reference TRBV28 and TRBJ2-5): DVKVTQSSRYLVKRTGEKVFLECVQDMDHENMFWYRQDPGLGLRLIYFSYDVKMKEKGDIPEGYSVSREKKERFSLILESASTNQTSMYLCASSFGLAATQETQYFGPGTRLLVL.

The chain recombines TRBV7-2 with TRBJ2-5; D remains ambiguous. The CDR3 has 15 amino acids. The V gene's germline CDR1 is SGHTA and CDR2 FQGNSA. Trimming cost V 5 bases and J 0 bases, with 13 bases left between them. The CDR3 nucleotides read TGTGCCAGCAGCCGAGGTCTGTGGGACCAAGAGACCCAGTACTTC. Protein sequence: CASSRGLWDQETQYF. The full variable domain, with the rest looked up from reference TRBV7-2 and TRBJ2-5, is GAGVSQSPSNKVTEKGKDVELRCDPISGHTALYWYRQSLGQGLEFLIYFQGNSAPDKSGLPSDRFSAERTGGSVSTLTIQRTQQEDSAVYLCASSRGLWDQETQYFGPGTRLLVL.

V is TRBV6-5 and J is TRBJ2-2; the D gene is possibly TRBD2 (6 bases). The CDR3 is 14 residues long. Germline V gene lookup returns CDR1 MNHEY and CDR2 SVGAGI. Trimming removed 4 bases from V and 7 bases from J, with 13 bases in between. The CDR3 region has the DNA TGTGCCAGCAGTTCCGGGAGATTAGGCGGGGAGCTGTTTTTT. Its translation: CASSSGRLGGELFF.

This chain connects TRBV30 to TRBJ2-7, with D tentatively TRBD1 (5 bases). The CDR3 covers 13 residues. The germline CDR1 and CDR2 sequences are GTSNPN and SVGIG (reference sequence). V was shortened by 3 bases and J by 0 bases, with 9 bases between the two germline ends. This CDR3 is CAWSVDISYEQYF. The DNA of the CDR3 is TGTGCCTGGAGCGTGGACATCTCCTACGAGCAGTACTTC.

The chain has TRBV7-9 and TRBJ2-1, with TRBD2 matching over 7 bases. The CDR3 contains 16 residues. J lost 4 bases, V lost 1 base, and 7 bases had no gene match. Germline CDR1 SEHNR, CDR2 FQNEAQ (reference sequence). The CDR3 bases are TGTGCCAGCAGCTTAGGCGGGGGAGGCGGGTACAATGAGCAGTTCTTC. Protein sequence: CASSLGGGGGYNEQFF.

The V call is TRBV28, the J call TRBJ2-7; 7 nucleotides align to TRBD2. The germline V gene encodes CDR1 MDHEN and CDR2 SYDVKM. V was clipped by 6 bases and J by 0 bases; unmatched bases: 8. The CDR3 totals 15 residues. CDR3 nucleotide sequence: TGTGCCAGCAGCTCGCCGCGGGAGATCTCCTACGAGCAGTACTTC. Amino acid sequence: CASSSPREISYEQYF.

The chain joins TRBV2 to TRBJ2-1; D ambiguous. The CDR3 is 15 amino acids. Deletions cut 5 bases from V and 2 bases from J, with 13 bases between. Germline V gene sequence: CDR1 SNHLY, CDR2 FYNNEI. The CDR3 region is CASSIAKGPYNEQFF. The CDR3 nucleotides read TGTGCCAGCAGTATTGCCAAAGGCCCCTACAATGAGCAGTTCTTC.

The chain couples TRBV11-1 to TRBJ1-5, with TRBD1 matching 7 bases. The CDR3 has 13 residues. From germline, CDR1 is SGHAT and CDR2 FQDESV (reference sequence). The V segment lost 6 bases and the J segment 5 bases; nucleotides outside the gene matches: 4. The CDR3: CASSRDRDQPQHF. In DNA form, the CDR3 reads TGTGCCAGCAGTCGGGACAGAGATCAGCCCCAGCATTTT.

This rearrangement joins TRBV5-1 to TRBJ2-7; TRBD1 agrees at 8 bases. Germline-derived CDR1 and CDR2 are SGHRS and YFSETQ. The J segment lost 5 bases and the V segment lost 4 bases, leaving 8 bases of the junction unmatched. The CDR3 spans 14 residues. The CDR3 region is CASSLSGQGHEQYF. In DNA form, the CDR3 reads TGCGCCAGCAGCCTGAGTGGACAGGGCCACGAGCAGTACTTC.

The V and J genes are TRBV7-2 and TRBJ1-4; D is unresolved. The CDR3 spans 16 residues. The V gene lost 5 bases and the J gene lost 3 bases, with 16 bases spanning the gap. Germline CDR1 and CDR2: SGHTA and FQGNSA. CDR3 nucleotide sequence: TGTGCCAGCAGCACGGGTCCACCCTCACCTAATGAAAAACTGTTTTTT. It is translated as CASSTGPPSPNEKLFF.

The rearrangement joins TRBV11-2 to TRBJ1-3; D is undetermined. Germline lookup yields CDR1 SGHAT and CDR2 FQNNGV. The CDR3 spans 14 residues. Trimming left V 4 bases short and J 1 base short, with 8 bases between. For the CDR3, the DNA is TGTGCCAGCAGCTCGGACTCATCTGGAAACACCATATATTTT. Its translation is CASSSDSSGNTIYF.

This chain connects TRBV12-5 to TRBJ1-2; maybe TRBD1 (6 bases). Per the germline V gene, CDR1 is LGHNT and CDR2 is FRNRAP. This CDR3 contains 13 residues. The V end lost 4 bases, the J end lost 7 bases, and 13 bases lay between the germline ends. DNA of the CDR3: TGTGCTAGTGGTTGGGACATACAGGTTGGCTACACCTTC. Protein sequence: CASGWDIQVGYTF.

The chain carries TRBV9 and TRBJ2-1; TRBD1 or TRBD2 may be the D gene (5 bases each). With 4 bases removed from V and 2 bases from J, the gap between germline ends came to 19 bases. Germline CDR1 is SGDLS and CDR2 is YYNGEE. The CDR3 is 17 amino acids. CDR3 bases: TGTGCCAGCAGCCTGCTGGGGGACGATCCTACCTACAATGAGCAGTTCTTC. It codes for CASSLLGDDPTYNEQFF.

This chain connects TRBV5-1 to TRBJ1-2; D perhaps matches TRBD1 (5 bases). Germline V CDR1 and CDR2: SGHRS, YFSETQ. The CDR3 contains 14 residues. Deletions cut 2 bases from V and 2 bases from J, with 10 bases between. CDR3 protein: CASSLGRENYGYTF. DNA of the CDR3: TGCGCCAGCAGCTTAGGCAGGGAGAACTATGGCTACACCTTC.